The 29 T cell receptor beta chains in this list originate from one sample, sequenced in a study of vaccination effects on CD4 cells after COVID-19. Which antigens these TCRs recognize remains unknown. At the end of roughly ten days of culture, CD4+ T cells were isolated. The person's infection with SARS-CoV-2, confirmed by PCR, took place between March and December 2020. Participants got two doses of BNT162b2 or mRNA-1273 vaccine. The repertoire was sequenced with immunoSEQ multiplex PCR; TCRdb's copy has only in-frame clones and lacks some. This table has around 50,000 clones, around 70% appearing once. The material was CD4+ T cells from PBMCs cultured without peptide, obtained after COVID-19 vaccination. These receptors were collected from a human donor who had a prior SARS-CoV-2 infection.

The chain combines TRBV7-2 with TRBJ2-5; unclear D gene. There are 14 residues in the CDR3. Germline CDR1 SGHTA, CDR2 FQGNSA. With 5 bases removed from V and 5 bases from J, the gap between germline ends came to 15 bases. CDR3: CASSRGGVQETQYF. CDR3 nucleotide sequence: TGTGCCAGCAGCAGAGGTGGGGTCCAGGAGACCCAGTACTTC. The full variable domain, with the rest looked up from reference TRBV7-2 and TRBJ2-5, is GAGVSQSPSNKVTEKGKDVELRCDPISGHTALYWYRQSLGQGLEFLIYFQGNSAPDKSGLPSDRFSAERTGGSVSTLTIQRTQQEDSAVYLCASSRGGVQETQYFGPGTRLLVL.

This sequence joins TRBV4-3 and TRBJ2-6; D gene uncertain. There are 17 residues in the CDR3. CDR1 LGHNA and CDR2 YSLEER come from the germline V gene. The V end lost 4 bases, the J end lost 0 bases, and 13 bases lay between the germline ends. In DNA form, the CDR3 reads TGCGCCAGCAGCCTCCTACCCGCAATCTCTGGGGCCAACGTCCTGACTTTC. This gives the protein CASSLLPAISGANVLTF.

The DNA of the CDR3 is TGTGCCAGCAGCTCCACTAGCGTTGTTGGAGATACGCAGTATTTT. This encodes CASSSTSVVGDTQYF. The rearrangement links TRBV7-2 to TRBJ2-3; 7 positions agree with TRBD2. CDR1 SGHTA and CDR2 FQGNSA come from the germline V gene. The CDR3 runs to 15 residues. Germline trimming cut 4 bases from V and 5 bases from J; bases unmatched to any gene: 9.

This clone was counted only a few times. This chain links TRBV7-6 with TRBJ1-1, with D perhaps matching TRBD1 (5 bases). Germline V gene data show CDR1 as SGHVS and CDR2 as FNYEAQ. Trimming cost V 2 bases and J 1 base, with 11 bases left between them. The CDR3 loop spans 15 amino acids. The CDR3 nucleotides read TGTGCCAGCAGCTTACTATTCGGACAGAACACTGAAGCTTTCTTT. This translates into CASSLLFGQNTEAFF. The variable domain in full, completed from reference TRBV7-6 and TRBJ1-1, reads GAGVSQSPRYKVTKRGQDVALRCDPISGHVSLYWYRQALGQGPEFLTYFNYEAQQDKSGLPNDRFSAERPEGSISTLTIQRTEQRDSAMYRCASSLLFGQNTEAFFGQGTRLTVV.

The rearrangement links TRBV6-1 to TRBJ2-3, with D hard to call. Trimming pared 3 bases from V and 8 bases from J, leaving 6 bases between. CDR1 and CDR2 from the germline V gene are MNHNS and SASEGT. This CDR3 is 11 amino acids long. CDR3 in amino acids: CASSEQVTQYF. The CDR3 DNA reads as TGTGCCAGCAGTGAGCAAGTTACGCAGTATTTT.

The chain recombines TRBV7-3 with TRBJ2-7; 13 positions agree with TRBD2. The CDR3 spans 17 residues. The ends lost 2 bases at V and 2 bases at J; junction bases unmatched: 6. Germline V lookup: CDR1 SGHTA, CDR2 FQGTGA. This chain's CDR3 is CASSLGLAGVRTYEQYF. In nucleotides, the CDR3 is TGTGCCAGCAGCTTAGGACTAGCGGGAGTGCGGACCTACGAGCAGTACTTC.

The CDR3, as DNA: TGTGCCAGCAGCGTAGCTGCGGGGGGGTACAATGAGCAGTTCTTC. Amino acids: CASSVAAGGYNEQFF. The genes are TRBV9 and TRBJ2-1, with 9 bases that match TRBD2. This CDR3 has 15 amino acids. V was pared by 0 bases and J by 4 bases, with 2 bases of the junction left unmatched. Looked up from germline, CDR1 is SGDLS and CDR2 is YYNGEE. The variable domain in full, completed from reference TRBV9 and TRBJ2-1, reads DSGVTQTPKHLITATGQRVTLRCSPRSGDLSVYWYQQSLDQGLQFLIQYYNGEERAKGNILERFSAQQFPDLHSELNLSSLELGDSALYFCASSVAAGGYNEQFFGPGTRLTVL.

The V call is TRBV18, the J call TRBJ2-7, with 8 bases aligning to TRBD2. Unmatched junction bases numbered 11, after V lost 4 bases and J lost 6 bases. The germline gives CDR1 KGHSH, CDR2 LQKENI. The length of the CDR3 is 15 residues. CDR3 DNA sequence: TGTGCCAGCTCACAACTAGCGGCCCCTTTCACCGAGCAGTACTTC. Protein: CASSQLAAPFTEQYF.

CDR3 sequence (DNA): TGTGCCAGCAGTGTCGAAGAGACCCAGTACTTC. Translated: CASSVEETQYF. This chain uses TRBV2 with TRBJ2-5; D gene ambiguous. CDR3 length: 11 residues. V was shortened by 4 bases and J by 3 bases, with 3 bases between the two germline ends. In germline, CDR1 is SNHLY, CDR2 FYNNEI.

V is TRBV19 and J is TRBJ1-1, with 8 bases aligning to TRBD1. The germline CDR1 and CDR2 sequences are LNHDA and SQIVND (reference sequence). This CDR3 has 16 residues. The ends lost 3 bases at V and 0 bases at J; junction bases unmatched: 6. CDR3 nucleotide sequence: TGTGCCAGTAGTATCTGGACAGGGACTATGAACACTGAAGCTTTCTTT. This codes for CASSIWTGTMNTEAFF.

This clone came up a few times. The CDR3 DNA reads as TGTGCCAGCAGCTACAGGGAAGGCACTGAAGCTTTCTTT. It encodes CASSYREGTEAFF. This sequence joins TRBV6-4 and TRBJ1-1; a weak D match, TRBD1 (6 bases). Between the trimmed V and J ends, which lost 6 bases and 4 bases, there was a span of 12 bases. This CDR3 spans 13 amino acids. CDR1 is MRHNA and CDR2 is SNTAGT in the germline V gene.

This clone was detected only a few times. V usage is TRBV6-2 or TRBV6-3 and J usage is TRBJ2-7; TRBD2 matches 12 bases. The CDR3 is made up of 14 amino acids. V was pared by 6 bases and J by 3 bases, with 3 bases of the junction left unmatched. Germline CDR1 reads MNHEY; CDR2 reads SVGEGT. The CDR3 spells CASSLAGGFYEQYF. CDR3 coding DNA: TGTGCCAGCAGCCTAGCGGGAGGGTTCTACGAGCAGTACTTC.

The chain joins TRBV4-1 to TRBJ2-7; D remains ambiguous. There are 14 residues in the CDR3. Germline V lookup: CDR1 MGHRA, CDR2 YSYEKL. V was cut by 0 bases and J by 0 bases, with 6 bases left in between. This CDR3 reads CASSQEWGSYEQYF. The CDR3 region has the DNA TGCGCCAGCAGCCAAGAGTGGGGCTCCTACGAGCAGTACTTC.

The rearrangement uses TRBV9 and TRBJ2-2; unclear D gene. Deletions cut 3 bases from V and 7 bases from J, with 13 bases between. The CDR3 spans 14 residues. Germline V gene sequence: CDR1 SGDLS, CDR2 YYNGEE. CDR3 protein: CASSGAYVNGELFF. CDR3 nucleotides: TGTGCCAGCAGCGGCGCGTATGTAAACGGGGAGCTGTTTTTT.

The chain employs TRBV15 and TRBJ2-7; D not resolved. V lost 0 bases to trimming and J lost 3 bases, with 12 bases between them. In germline, CDR1 is LNHNV, CDR2 YYDKDF (reference sequence). The CDR3 consists of 15 residues. The CDR3 sequence: CATSRDPGQNYEQYF. In nucleotides, the CDR3 is TGTGCCACCAGCAGAGATCCTGGGCAGAACTACGAGCAGTACTTC.

CDR3 bases: TGCGCCAGCAGATCCCGCCCCGGGTTGGCCCCCGCCGGGTACGAGCAGTACTTC. Translated: CASRSRPGLAPAGYEQYF. The rearrangement joins TRBV10-2 to TRBJ2-7; no clear D gene. Germline values: CDR1 WSHSY, CDR2 SAAADI. The CDR3 extends over 18 amino acids. The ends were cut back, 6 bases at V and 4 bases at J, with 28 bases in the middle.

This sequence joins TRBV5-6 and TRBJ1-1, with 9 nucleotides matching TRBD1. V lost 0 bases, J lost 2 bases, and 11 bases stayed unmatched. CDR3 length: 18 residues. Germline assignment: CDR1 SGHDT and CDR2 YYEEEE. The CDR3: CASSLVGGQGLGNTEAFF. The DNA for the CDR3 is TGTGCCAGCAGCTTGGTTGGGGGACAGGGCTTAGGCAACACTGAAGCTTTCTTT.

This chain uses TRBV19 with TRBJ1-4; D is unresolved. Germline CDR1 and CDR2: LNHDA and SQIVND (reference sequence). Trimming removed 4 bases from V and 3 bases from J, with 12 bases in between. The CDR3 runs 15 residues. The CDR3 region is CASSTRHWANEKLFF. As DNA, the CDR3 is TGTGCCAGTAGTACCAGGCACTGGGCTAATGAAAAACTGTTTTTT.

This clone turned up a few times. This chain uses TRBV9 with TRBJ1-1, with D perhaps matching TRBD1 (6 bases). In germline, CDR1 is SGDLS, CDR2 YYNGEE. The CDR3 runs to 16 residues. V lost 3 bases and J lost 1, with 16 bases in between. The CDR3 DNA reads TGTGCCAGCAGCGCCGGGACAACCCGAGGGAACACTGAAGCTTTCTTT. Translated, it gives CASSAGTTRGNTEAFF. Together with reference TRBV9 and TRBJ1-1, the CDR3 gives the full variable domain: DSGVTQTPKHLITATGQRVTLRCSPRSGDLSVYWYQQSLDQGLQFLIQYYNGEERAKGNILERFSAQQFPDLHSELNLSSLELGDSALYFCASSAGTTRGNTEAFFGQGTRLTVV.

In its sample, this clone was seen a few times. This chain links TRBV28 with TRBJ1-5; 9 nucleotides align to TRBD1. The ends lost 6 bases at V and 5 bases at J; junction bases unmatched: 8. Germline V gene data show CDR1 as MDHEN and CDR2 as SYDVKM. The CDR3 covers 15 residues. The CDR3 loop reads CASRYRDREYQPQHF. The CDR3 DNA reads as TGTGCCAGCAGGTACCGGGACAGGGAGTATCAGCCCCAGCATTTT.

This chain joins TRBV6-6 and TRBJ2-3; D is perhaps TRBD1 or TRBD2 (5 bases each). The CDR3 has 14 residues. With 7 bases removed from V and 5 bases from J, the gap between germline ends came to 16 bases. From germline, CDR1 is MNHNY and CDR2 SVGAGI (reference sequence). The CDR3 is CASTVGVTGDTQYF. CDR3 coding DNA: TGTGCCAGCACGGTGGGGGTCACTGGAGATACGCAGTATTTT.

The chain joins TRBV2 to TRBJ1-1; 7 bases line up with TRBD1. The V gene end was trimmed by 2 bases and the J gene end by 8 bases; junction bases not matched to a gene: 8. The CDR3 extends over 14 amino acids. CDR1 is SNHLY, CDR2 FYNNEI, per germline. CDR3 bases: TGTGCCAGCAGTGAACTCAGGGGGTCCAGGGAAGCTTTCTTT. Its translation is CASSELRGSREAFF.

The genes are TRBV2 and TRBJ1-5, with 9 positions matching TRBD1. From germline, CDR1 is SNHLY and CDR2 FYNNEI. The J segment lost 7 bases and the V segment lost 6 bases, leaving 10 bases of the junction unmatched. The CDR3 is 15 amino acids. The CDR3 region has the DNA TGTGCCAGCAGACAGGGGGCGCAGATTCTGCAGCCCCAGCATTTT. This gives the protein CASRQGAQILQPQHF.

This clone was observed a few times. The chain couples TRBV9 to TRBJ1-6; 10 bases are a match to TRBD1. Losses at the gene ends were 4 bases for V and 8 bases for J; bases not matched to a gene: 9. The germline gives CDR1 SGDLS, CDR2 YYNGEE. The CDR3 runs 16 residues. The CDR3 protein is CASSQGQGSPHSPLHF. CDR3 DNA sequence: TGTGCCAGCAGCCAGGGACAGGGGTCACCTCATTCACCCCTCCACTTT.

The rearrangement joins TRBV9 to TRBJ2-1, with TRBD2 identical over 11 bases. Germline V gene data show CDR1 as SGDLS and CDR2 as YYNGEE. The CDR3 is 16 amino acids. V shed 4 bases and J 6 bases; nucleotides not matched to a gene: 9. DNA of the CDR3: TGTGCCAGCAGCCGAACCGTGGGGACTAGCGGCAATGAGCAGTTCTTC. This gives the protein CASSRTVGTSGNEQFF.

The CDR3 reads CASSLQWNTEAFF. The CDR3 DNA reads TGTGCCAGCAGCCTTCAATGGAACACTGAAGCTTTCTTT. The chain carries TRBV7-9 and TRBJ1-1; D is uncertain. CDR3 length: 13 amino acids. The ends were cut back, 5 bases at V and 1 base at J, with 8 bases in the middle. Germline CDR1 SEHNR, CDR2 FQNEAQ (reference sequence).

The chain is built from TRBV4-3 and TRBJ2-5; D might be TRBD2 (6 bases). V lost 1 base to trimming and J lost 5 bases, with 8 bases between them. The CDR3 length is 13 residues. Germline V gene data show CDR1 as LGHNA and CDR2 as YSLEER. The CDR3 loop reads CASSQGRVETQYF. DNA of the CDR3: TGCGCCAGCAGCCAAGGGAGGGTTGAGACCCAGTACTTC.

The chain combines TRBV7-2 with TRBJ1-2; D call uncertain. CDR3 length: 17 amino acids. The V end lost 5 bases, the J end lost 0 bases, and 19 bases lay between the germline ends. The germline V gene has CDR1 SGHTA and CDR2 FQGNSA. DNA of the CDR3: TGTGCCAGCAGCCTCGCCGGAGGGTTGGTATCTAACTATGGCTACACCTTC. Its translation is CASSLAGGLVSNYGYTF.

This clone was seen a single time. In DNA form, the CDR3 reads TGTGCCAGCAGCCTCACCGGGGGGTCGCCTCAACTCTGGAACAACACCATATATTTT. This encodes CASSLTGGSPQLWNNTIYF. This chain connects TRBV21-1 to TRBJ1-3. TRBV21-1 is designated a pseudogene. The CDR3 has 19 amino acids.